This TCR beta chain was profiled in a study of CD8 T cells in ankylosing spondylitis. In TCRdb, the 5' RACE reads were re-called with MiXCR into one record per CDR3 protein. The sample includes some 130,000 distinct CDR3 sequences, approximately 7.3% of them seen just once. Study findings and constraints: What appeared characteristic of ankylosing spondylitis blood was a TCR beta motif of under 10 highly homologous variants.

Comments on this clonotype: Its target is unknown.

This sequence was found in a female donor with ankylosing spondylitis or in good health (not recorded which). Specimen: blood, either unsorted or a sorted T cell fraction (not recorded which).

The CDR3 bases are TGTGCCAGCAGCTTAGGGTACGCTGAAGCTTTCTTT. It specifies CASSLGYAEAFF. The chain has TRBV7-9 and TRBJ1-1; D remains ambiguous. CDR1 SEHNR and CDR2 FQNEAQ come from the germline V gene (reference sequence). The CDR3 covers 12 residues. The V end lost 1 base, the J end lost 6 bases, and 6 bases lay between the germline ends.